Shown below are 27 T cell receptor beta chains from a single sample sequenced in a study of cytomegalovirus exposure and HLA in healthy donors. Use of 60 Vbeta and 13 Jbeta primers characterized the PCR. Only in-frame clones appear in the TCRdb table, and some are missing; sequencing was by immunoSEQ multiplex PCR. The sample shows some 150,000 clones, nearly 80% of them seen only once. Input material: PBMCs. Receptors originate from a man aged 40-50 years in good health and CMV-seropositive.

The V gene is TRBV6-1, the J gene TRBJ1-2, with D possibly TRBD1 on 6 matching bases. The CDR3 is 14 amino acids. The V end was cut by 5 bases, the J end by 4 bases, with 14 bases between. The germline gives CDR1 MNHNS, CDR2 SASEGT. This CDR3 reads CASSTGSGGYGYTF. CDR3 nucleotides: TGTGCCAGCAGTACAGGGAGTGGAGGCTATGGCTACACCTTC.

V is TRBV6-5 and J is TRBJ2-7; no reliable D call. This CDR3 has 13 amino acids. Trimming removed 8 bases at V and 4 bases at J, with 15 bases between. The V gene's germline CDR1 is MNHEY and CDR2 SVGAGI. CDR3 loop: CASALEARYEQYF. The CDR3 coding sequence is TGTGCCAGCGCCCTAGAGGCCCGGTACGAGCAGTACTTC.

The chain couples TRBV15 to TRBJ2-1, with 11 bases lining up with TRBD2. CDR3 size: 17 residues. CDR1 and CDR2 from the germline V gene are LNHNV and YYDKDF (reference sequence). Trimming took 4 bases from V and 4 from J; bases not matched to a gene: 9. CDR3 bases: TGTGCCACCAGCACTCTAACCGGGACTAGCGGATACAATGAGCAGTTCTTC. It encodes CATSTLTGTSGYNEQFF.

The chain employs TRBV7-2 and TRBJ1-2; TRBD1 might be the D (5 bases). The CDR3 spans 15 residues. The V end lost 1 base, the J end lost 6 bases, and 15 bases lay between the germline ends. CDR1 is SGHTA and CDR2 is FQGNSA in the germline V gene. The chain's CDR3 is CASSLELGGYHGYTF. The CDR3, as DNA: TGTGCCAGCAGCTTAGAGTTGGGGGGATATCATGGCTACACCTTC.

This chain links TRBV9 with TRBJ2-2; maybe TRBD2 (5 bases). Per germline, CDR1 SGDLS and CDR2 YYNGEE. V gave up 1 base and J gave up 0 bases, with 7 bases separating them. The CDR3 loop spans 15 amino acids. The CDR3 sequence: CASSVNSANTGELFF. CDR3 sequence (DNA): TGTGCCAGCAGCGTAAATAGCGCGAACACCGGGGAGCTGTTTTTT.

The chain employs TRBV20-1 and TRBJ1-1; no reliable D call. Germline-derived CDR1 and CDR2 are DFQATT and SNEGSKA (reference sequence). The CDR3 has 11 amino acids. Between the trimmed V and J ends, which lost 7 bases and 6 bases, there was a span of 12 bases. The CDR3 nucleotides are TGCAGTGAATCTCCGAGGGCTGAAGCTTTCTTT. It specifies CSESPRAEAFF.

The V gene is TRBV20-1, the J gene TRBJ2-1; D unclear. The CDR3 length is 10 residues. V was trimmed by 8 bases and J by 3 bases, leaving 5 bases between them. Germline V CDR1 and CDR2: DFQATT, SNEGSKA (reference sequence). The CDR3 coding sequence is TGCAGTTTTATCTACAATGAGCAGTTCTTC. It yields the protein CSFIYNEQFF.

This clone was detected once. The chain couples TRBV9 to TRBJ2-1, with 10 positions matching TRBD1. J was trimmed by 9 bases and V by 5 bases; bases with no gene match: 8. Germline V gene lookup returns CDR1 SGDLS and CDR2 YYNGEE. The CDR3 contains 14 residues. The CDR3 region has the DNA TGTGCCAGCAGTTTGGGGACAGGGGTTCGTGAGCAGTTCTTC. Protein sequence: CASSLGTGVREQFF. Full variable domain (rest looked up from reference TRBV9 and TRBJ2-1): DSGVTQTPKHLITATGQRVTLRCSPRSGDLSVYWYQQSLDQGLQFLIQYYNGEERAKGNILERFSAQQFPDLHSELNLSSLELGDSALYFCASSLGTGVREQFFGPGTRLTVL.

This chain uses TRBV19 with TRBJ2-1, with TRBD2 matching over 10 bases. The ends lost 3 bases at V and 9 bases at J; junction bases unmatched: 8. The CDR3 has 15 residues. The germline V gene encodes CDR1 LNHDA and CDR2 SQIVND (reference sequence). The CDR3 sequence is CASSMQASGRGEQFF. In DNA form, the CDR3 reads TGTGCCAGTAGTATGCAGGCTAGCGGGAGAGGTGAGCAGTTCTTC.

The chain carries TRBV2 and TRBJ1-2; TRBD1 agrees at 8 bases. The germline V gene encodes CDR1 SNHLY and CDR2 FYNNEI. CDR3 length equals 14 residues. Losses at the gene ends were 4 bases for V and 8 bases for J; bases not matched to a gene: 9. Here the CDR3 DNA reads TGTGCCAGCAGTGTTCACAGGGGGTCGGAGGGCTACACCTTC. It is translated as CASSVHRGSEGYTF.

The V call is TRBV20-1, the J call TRBJ2-7; D not resolved. V shed 5 bases and J shed 6 bases, with 11 bases lying between them. Germline CDR1 is DFQATT and CDR2 is SNEGSKA (reference sequence). The CDR3 runs 11 residues. The CDR3 spells CSALEMGEQYF. DNA for the CDR3: TGCAGTGCTCTAGAGATGGGCGAGCAGTACTTC.

CDR3: CASSLRTGTGEYGGTDTQYF. The DNA for the CDR3 is TGTGCCAGCAGCCTTCGTACCGGGACAGGGGAATATGGCGGCACAGATACGCAGTATTTT. The V gene is TRBV7-6, the J gene TRBJ2-3; 10 bases align to TRBD1. This CDR3 has 20 residues. From germline, CDR1 is SGHVS and CDR2 FNYEAQ. V shed 5 bases and J 1 base; nucleotides not matched to a gene: 18.

This clone was observed once. V is TRBV19 and J is TRBJ2-2, with TRBD2 as a possible D gene (6 bases). Per germline, CDR1 LNHDA and CDR2 SQIVND (reference sequence). CDR3 size: 18 residues. Trimming took off 7 bases at V and 0 bases at J, with 21 bases between the two ends. The CDR3 loop reads CASITVGSPLANTGELFF. Written as DNA, the CDR3 is TGTGCCAGTATCACGGTCGGGAGCCCCCTTGCGAACACCGGGGAGCTGTTTTTT. The full variable domain, completed using reference TRBV19 and TRBJ2-2, is DGGITQSPKYLFRKEGQNVTLSCEQNLNHDAMYWYRQDPGQGLRLIYYSQIVNDFQKGDIAEGYSVSREKKESFPLTVTSAQKNPTAFYLCASITVGSPLANTGELFFGEGSRLTVL.

This clone appeared a few times. This chain uses TRBV7-2 with TRBJ1-1; D not resolved. Germline V CDR1 and CDR2: SGHTA, FQGNSA. The CDR3 spans 15 residues. V lost 0 bases to trimming and J lost 1 base, with 9 bases between them. The CDR3 sequence: CASSLAARQNTEAFF. The DNA for the CDR3 is TGTGCCAGCAGCTTAGCCGCGAGGCAGAACACTGAAGCTTTCTTT.

The J gene is TRBJ2-2, the V gene TRBV5-4; D remains unclear. The germline V and J ends were trimmed by 4 bases and 3 bases, with 7 bases remaining between them. Germline CDR1 SGHNT, CDR2 YYREEE (reference sequence). The CDR3 loop spans 13 amino acids. CDR3 loop: CASSLSYTGELFF. CDR3 coding DNA: TGTGCCAGCAGCCTATCTTACACCGGGGAGCTGTTTTTT.

V gene TRBV11-2 combines with J gene TRBJ1-3; TRBD1 is a possible D gene (6 bases). Germline lookup yields CDR1 SGHAT and CDR2 FQNNGV. Trimming cost V 1 base and J 1 base, with 14 bases left between them. CDR3 length: 17 amino acids. The CDR3 here is CASSLVGGAVSGNTIYF. Written as DNA, the CDR3 is TGTGCCAGCAGCTTAGTTGGGGGCGCAGTTTCTGGAAACACCATATATTTT.

The chain joins TRBV5-1 to TRBJ2-1; a weak D match, TRBD2 (6 bases). The CDR3 is made up of 14 amino acids. V lost 7 bases and J lost 5, with 16 bases in between. CDR1 and CDR2 from the germline V gene are SGHRS and YFSETQ. The CDR3 loop is CASSASSGDNEQFF. The CDR3 DNA reads TGCGCCAGCTCCGCCTCATCGGGGGACAATGAGCAGTTCTTC.

This clone has only a few counts. CDR3 residues: CASSRDRGDGYTF. The CDR3 DNA follows: TGTGCCAGCAGTAGGGACAGGGGTGATGGCTACACCTTC. V gene TRBV2 combines with J gene TRBJ1-2, with 10 nucleotides matching TRBD1. The CDR3 loop spans 13 amino acids. Trimming took 5 bases from V and 6 from J; bases not matched to a gene: 3. CDR1 SNHLY and CDR2 FYNNEI come from the germline V gene.

This rearrangement joins TRBV4-2 to TRBJ1-2, with TRBD1 identical over 11 bases. With 0 bases clipped from V and 4 bases from J, the junction kept 7 bases outside the gene matches. The germline V gene encodes CDR1 LGHNA and CDR2 YNFKEQ. The CDR3 sequence is 17 residues long. In nucleotides, the CDR3 is TGTGCCAGCAGCCAAGACGCCTCTGGACAGGGGGCCTATGGCTACACCTTC. Translating gives CASSQDASGQGAYGYTF.

About this clone itself: The junction does not match germline at one end; this may be a read error. The chain links TRBV7-9 to TRBJ2-2, with 9 bases fitting TRBD2. Germline lookup yields CDR1 SEHNR and CDR2 FQNEAQ (reference sequence). The CDR3 has 16 residues. CDR3: CSSSGSSGANTGELFF. DNA for the CDR3: TGTTCCAGCAGCGGGTCTAGCGGGGCGAACACCGGGGAGCTGTTTTTT.

V usage is TRBV25-1 and J usage is TRBJ1-2; D may be TRBD1 (5 bases). CDR3 length: 13 residues. Looked up from germline, CDR1 is MGHDK and CDR2 is SYGVNS. V was pared by 5 bases and J by 4 bases, with 11 bases between. The CDR3 nucleotides are TGTGCCAGCAGTAGCTTCGACAGCTATGGCTACACCTTC. It encodes CASSSFDSYGYTF.

This clone was observed once. Its ends do not fully match the called genes, so a read error is possible. V gene TRBV7-9 combines with J gene TRBJ2-1; 9 bases line up with TRBD2. Looked up from germline, CDR1 is SEHNR and CDR2 is FQNEAQ (reference sequence). The CDR3 has 16 residues. CDR3 in DNA: TGTTCCAGCAGCTTAGCGCTGAGCGGGAGGACAGATGAGCAGTTCTTC. The encoded protein is CSSSLALSGRTDEQFF. Using reference TRBV7-9 and TRBJ2-1 for the parts outside the CDR3, the full variable domain is DTGVSQNPRHKITKRGQNVTFRCDPISEHNRLYWYRQTLGQGPEFLTYFQNEAQLEKSRLLSDRFSAERPKGSFSTLEIQRTEQGDSAMYLCSSSLALSGRTDEQFFGPGTRLTVL.

V and J are TRBV10-2 and TRBJ2-3; 8 bases agree with TRBD2. After removal of 2 bases from V and 1 base from J, the junction contained 11 bases not matched to a gene. This CDR3 contains 18 residues. Per germline, CDR1 WSHSY and CDR2 SAAADI. The DNA for the CDR3 is TGCGCCAGCAGTGAGCTTCGCGGGAGGCGTTGGGGCACAGATACGCAGTATTTT. Translated: CASSELRGRRWGTDTQYF.

This clone was counted a few times. The CDR3 sequence: CASGRDSHEQYF. The CDR3 nucleotides read TGCGCCAGCGGCCGGGATTCCCACGAGCAGTACTTC. The chain joins TRBV23-1 to TRBJ2-7; D is perhaps TRBD2 (5 bases). TRBV23-1 is assigned to the ORF class and has an uncertain function. Trimming stripped 8 bases from V and 5 bases from J, with 13 bases between. The CDR3 extends over 12 amino acids.

The rearrangement joins TRBV7-9 to TRBJ1-1, with a weak D call TRBD1 (5 bases). The germline V and J ends were trimmed by 3 bases and 0 bases, with 14 bases remaining between them. The germline gives CDR1 SEHNR, CDR2 FQNEAQ (reference sequence). This CDR3 contains 16 residues. The CDR3 DNA reads TGTGCCAGCAGCTTCTCGAGGACATCCATGAACACTGAAGCTTTCTTT. Protein sequence: CASSFSRTSMNTEAFF.

This chain connects TRBV4-1 to TRBJ2-2, with D unclear. V lost 5 bases to trimming and J lost 0 bases, with 13 bases between them. CDR1 MGHRA and CDR2 YSYEKL come from the germline V gene. The CDR3 consists of 16 residues. The CDR3 sequence: CASSNPDWTNTGELFF. CDR3 DNA sequence: TGCGCCAGCAGCAACCCAGACTGGACGAACACCGGGGAGCTGTTTTTT.

There are a few counts of this clone. The V gene is TRBV15, the J gene TRBJ2-2, with D unresolved. The germline V gene has CDR1 LNHNV and CDR2 YYDKDF (reference sequence). V gave up 1 base and J gave up 7 bases, with 19 bases separating them. CDR3 length: 17 amino acids. CDR3 nucleotide sequence: TGTGCCACCAGCAGAGGGGTGTCCGGTTTAGACATCGGGGAGCTGTTTTTT. It yields the protein CATSRGVSGLDIGELFF.